This is a list of T cell receptor beta chains from one sample in a study of T cell responses to AZD1222 COVID-19 vaccine. Sequencing was performed with immunoSEQ multiplex PCR; in TCRdb, only in-frame clones are kept and a portion is missing. Of tens of thousands of clones in the sample, 87% were seen once. The sequences come from peripheral blood, collected 28 days after the second AZD1222 dose. These receptors originate from an adult who received the AZD1222 COVID-19 vaccine. CDR3s leave out the opening cysteine and the closing phenylalanine or tryptophan.

J,V,CDR3
TRBJ2-7,TRBV10-2,ASSETGLAGSSYEQY
TRBJ1-3,TRBV12-3/TRBV12-4,ASSLGWGNTIY
TRBJ2-6,TRBV2,ASSDIDRVAGANVLT
TRBJ2-1,TRBV11-1,ASSLIGLAGGNEQF
TRBJ2-5,TRBV19,ASSNLAGALETQY
TRBJ1-4,TRBV3-1/TRBV3-2,ASSQKGSGEKLF
TRBJ2-5,TRBV29-1,SVDPSEETQY
TRBJ1-2,TRBV19,ASTPWGDGGYT
TRBJ1-1,TRBV18,ASWPQAIRNRETEAF
TRBJ1-1,TRBV30,AWSVRQGDTEAF
TRBJ2-7,TRBV11-2,ASSSQADFYEQY
TRBJ2-7,TRBV28,ASLGQGRYEQY
TRBJ1-1,TRBV29-1,SVPGQLNTEAF
TRBJ1-4,TRBV19,ASSGKGTVLSEKLF
TRBJ1-1,TRBV25-1,ASSDGKDRAWGTEAF
TRBJ2-5,TRBV18,ASSPRGNQETQY
TRBJ1-3,TRBV11-3,ASSPGQAISGNTIY
TRBJ1-5,TRBV7-3,ASSPGGNQPQH
TRBJ1-2,TRBV20-1,SDSQNYGYT
TRBJ2-7,TRBV11-2,ASSLDLTSEQY
TRBJ2-6,TRBV30,ASQGAGANVLT
TRBJ2-1,TRBV7-9,AKELDGVGNEQF
TRBJ2-1,TRBV6-5,ASSSRTSGRNEQF
TRBJ1-3,TRBV3-1/TRBV3-2,ASSLDRFSGNTIY
TRBJ1-2,TRBV16,ASSQWQGDYGYT
TRBJ1-3,TRBV9,ASSVEAVTRSSGNTIY
TRBJ2-1,TRBV4-1,ASSQGIAGSYNEQF
TRBJ2-2,TRBV2,ASSDPGTSGRVTTGELF
TRBJ2-3,TRBV6-5,ASSYGDITDTQY
TRBJ2-1,TRBV7-2,ASSASSSGSHNEQF
TRBJ1-4,TRBV19,ASSRWGDEKLF
TRBJ1-2,TRBV7-8,ASSFTGEALGYGYT
TRBJ2-4,TRBV3-1/TRBV3-2,ASSQDRQGAKNIQY
TRBJ2-4,TRBV7-9,ASSSSAGGYKNIQY
TRBJ2-3,TRBV7-9,ASSLRRAADTQY